These 20 T cell receptor beta chains were all obtained from the same sample, sequenced in a study of cytomegalovirus exposure and HLA in healthy donors. With 60 Vbeta and 13 Jbeta primers, the PCR was carried out. Some clones are missing from TCRdb's copy, which holds only in-frame ones; the method was immunoSEQ multiplex PCR. The sample lists some 99,000 clones, around three quarters occurring once. The source material was PBMCs. The receptor set was obtained from a woman in her forties or fifties in good health and CMV-seropositive.

The chain recombines TRBV5-4 with TRBJ2-5; D perhaps matches TRBD2 (6 bases). The J call is uncertain, as TRBJ2-7 better fits the DNA end. Germline assignment: CDR1 SGHNT and CDR2 YYREEE (reference sequence). This CDR3 spans 17 amino acids. The CDR3 protein is CASSPRAMRDSSYEQYF. The CDR3 DNA sequence: TGTGCCAGCAGCCCTAGGGCTATGAGGGACTCCTCCTACGAGCAGTACTTC.

This clone was observed a handful of times. The chain links TRBV7-9 to TRBJ2-2, with D possibly matching TRBD1 (5 bases). V lost 0 bases and J lost 2, with 7 bases in between. The CDR3 sequence is 15 residues long. Germline CDR1 is SEHNR and CDR2 is FQNEAQ (reference sequence). CDR3 nucleotides: TGTGCCAGCAGCTTAGCCCAGGGCAACACCGGGGAGCTGTTTTTT. Translating it yields CASSLAQGNTGELFF.

The chain employs TRBV5-8 and TRBJ1-2, with 7 positions matching TRBD1. CDR3 length: 14 residues. Germline V CDR1 and CDR2: SGHTS, YDEGEE. V trimming: 5 bases; J trimming: 4 bases; junction bases outside the gene matches: 8. Written as DNA, the CDR3 is TGTGCCAGCAGGCCGACAGGGAAGGGCTATGGCTACACCTTC. Protein sequence: CASRPTGKGYGYTF.

This rearrangement joins TRBV29-1 to TRBJ2-7; perhaps TRBD1 as D (7 bases). CDR3 length: 13 amino acids. Trimming pared 5 bases from V and 4 bases from J, leaving 15 bases between. CDR1 SQVTM and CDR2 ANQGSEA come from the germline V gene. The CDR3 loop reads CSVSRGVGYEQYF. CDR3 coding DNA: TGCAGCGTTTCCAGGGGGGTTGGATACGAGCAGTACTTC.

The V and J genes are TRBV6-5 and TRBJ1-1, with 9 positions matching TRBD1. The CDR3 runs 14 residues. Losses at the gene ends were 6 bases for V and 11 bases for J; bases not matched to a gene: 13. Germline V CDR1 and CDR2: MNHEY, SVGAGI. CDR3 amino acids: CASSKGDRDVRAFF. As DNA, the CDR3 is TGTGCCAGCAGCAAGGGGGACAGGGACGTGCGGGCTTTCTTT.

The V and J genes are TRBV11-1 and TRBJ2-5; 14 nucleotides match TRBD2. CDR3 size: 16 residues. The germline V gene has CDR1 SGHAT and CDR2 FQDESV (reference sequence). V was pared by 5 bases and J by 1 base, with 3 bases of the junction left unmatched. The CDR3 reads CASSPGLAGGQETQYF. CDR3 DNA: TGTGCCAGCAGCCCTGGACTAGCGGGGGGCCAAGAGACCCAGTACTTC.

The chain links TRBV7-9 to TRBJ1-2, with TRBD1 matching over 9 bases. J gave up 6 bases and V 6 bases, and 11 bases lay outside the gene matches. From germline, CDR1 is SEHNR and CDR2 FQNEAQ (reference sequence). The CDR3 sequence is 15 residues long. CDR3 amino acids: CASRPSGTGSHGYTF. CDR3 nucleotide sequence: TGTGCCAGCAGACCCTCCGGGACAGGGTCCCATGGCTACACCTTC.

The chain joins TRBV11-3 to TRBJ2-2; TRBD1 might be the D (6 bases). The CDR3 is 13 residues long. Germline V gene data show CDR1 as SGHNT and CDR2 as YENEEA. The V gene lost 7 bases and the J gene lost 1 base, with 7 bases spanning the gap. CDR3 nucleotides: TGTGCCAGCAAAGGGGGGAACACCGGGGAGCTGTTTTTT. Protein product: CASKGGNTGELFF.

This chain connects TRBV5-6 to TRBJ2-7; TRBD2 aligns across 9 bases. Germline-derived CDR1 and CDR2 are SGHDT and YYEEEE. CDR3 length: 15 residues. V shed 1 base and J 0 bases; nucleotides not matched to a gene: 2. CDR3 DNA: TGTGCCAGCAGCTTGCTTAGCGGGAGCTCCTACGAGCAGTACTTC. It yields the protein CASSLLSGSSYEQYF.

The chain links TRBV11-1 to TRBJ2-1; 14 nucleotides agree with TRBD2. This CDR3 region has 19 residues. CDR1 and CDR2 from the germline V gene are SGHAT and FQDESV (reference sequence). V trimming: 10 bases; J trimming: 4 bases; junction bases outside the gene matches: 18. The CDR3 loop is CATADFEGTSGGPYNEQFF. The CDR3 nucleotides read TGTGCCACCGCGGATTTCGAGGGGACTAGCGGGGGACCATACAATGAGCAGTTCTTC.

The gene calls are TRBV7-2 and TRBJ2-7; possible D gene TRBD1, 5 bases. The germline gives CDR1 SGHTA, CDR2 FQGNSA. Trimming cost V 5 bases and J 1 base, with 9 bases left between them. The CDR3 covers 13 residues. CDR3 bases: TGTGCCAGCAGCGACCGACAGTCCTACGAGCAGTACTTC. The encoded protein is CASSDRQSYEQYF. The complete variable domain, with remaining parts taken from reference TRBV7-2 and TRBJ2-7, reads GAGVSQSPSNKVTEKGKDVELRCDPISGHTALYWYRQSLGQGLEFLIYFQGNSAPDKSGLPSDRFSAERTGGSVSTLTIQRTQQEDSAVYLCASSDRQSYEQYFGPGTRLTVT.

This clone showed up just a few times. Different DNA sequences within this sample yield the same CDR3. The chain has TRBV10-3 and TRBJ1-5; tentative D call: TRBD1 (5 bases). V was pared by 3 bases and J by 2 bases, with 8 bases between. Germline values: CDR1 ENHRY, CDR2 SYGVKD. CDR3 length: 14 residues. DNA for the CDR3: TGTGCCATCAGTGACAGGGTTGGCAATCAGCCCCAGCATTTT. Translated: CAISDRVGNQPQHF.

This clone was seen many times. V is TRBV5-4 and J is TRBJ2-5, with TRBD1 matching over 8 bases. V lost 4 bases to trimming and J lost 5 bases; unmatched junction nucleotides: 13. The CDR3 contains 16 residues. The germline CDR1 and CDR2 sequences are SGHNT and YYREEE (reference sequence). CDR3 residues: CASSTGQGEVRETQYF. CDR3 in DNA: TGTGCCAGCAGCACCGGACAGGGCGAGGTTCGGGAGACCCAGTACTTC.

Only a few counts were recorded for this clone. The chain couples TRBV2 to TRBJ2-7; TRBD1 matches at 7 bases. The V segment lost 6 bases and the J segment 3 bases; nucleotides outside the gene matches: 8. CDR3 length: 14 residues. Germline CDR1 SNHLY, CDR2 FYNNEI. The CDR3: CASRFGQEGYEQYF. In DNA, the CDR3 is TGTGCCAGCAGATTCGGACAGGAAGGCTACGAGCAGTACTTC.

This clone appeared once. The rearrangement uses TRBV15 and TRBJ2-1; tentative D call: TRBD1 (5 bases). CDR1 and CDR2 (germline): LNHNV, YYDKDF (reference sequence). Trimming left V 0 bases short and J 8 bases short, with 11 bases between. This CDR3 has 14 residues. CDR3: CATSRDRPGYEQFF. The CDR3 region has the DNA TGTGCCACCAGCAGAGACCGTCCAGGGTATGAGCAGTTCTTC. Full variable domain (outside the CDR3, taken from reference TRBV15 and TRBJ2-1): DAMVIQNPRYQVTQFGKPVTLSCSQTLNHNVMYWYQQKSSQAPKLLFHYYDKDFNNEADTPDNFQSRRPNTSFCFLDIRSPGLGDTAMYLCATSRDRPGYEQFFGPGTRLTVL.

Notes on this clone: An end of the junction differs from the germline gene, which may be a read error. The chain employs TRBV5-1 and TRBJ2-5; 14 bases line up with TRBD2. The CDR3 has 16 residues. Per germline, CDR1 SGHRS and CDR2 YFSETQ. The CDR3 loop reads CASSSGLAGGQEAQYF. The CDR3 bases are TGCGCCAGCAGCTCTGGACTAGCGGGAGGTCAAGAGGCCCAGTACTTC.

This clone appeared a few times. The V gene is TRBV6-6, the J gene TRBJ2-7, with 11 bases fitting TRBD2. The CDR3 runs to 14 residues. Germline V gene sequence: CDR1 MNHNY, CDR2 SVGAGI (reference sequence). V lost 6 bases to trimming and J lost 2 bases; unmatched junction nucleotides: 3. This CDR3 reads CASRTSGGTYEQYF. In DNA, the CDR3 is TGTGCCAGCAGAACTAGCGGGGGCACCTACGAGCAGTACTTC.

V is TRBV7-9 and J is TRBJ1-5; D may be TRBD1 (5 bases). V was shortened by 1 base and J by 2 bases, with 9 bases between the two germline ends. The CDR3 runs to 15 residues. Germline CDR1 reads SEHNR; CDR2 reads FQNEAQ (reference sequence). The CDR3 nucleotides are TGTGCCAGCAGCTTAGGGGACTCCGGCAATCAGCCCCAGCATTTT. Residues: CASSLGDSGNQPQHF.

A note on this clone: Within the sample, other DNA sequences also encode this same CDR3. The chain links TRBV7-2 to TRBJ1-5; 7 bases map to TRBD1. CDR3 length: 17 residues. The germline V gene has CDR1 SGHTA and CDR2 FQGNSA. J was trimmed by 0 bases and V by 1 base; bases with no gene match: 6. CDR3 region: CASSLVTGTASNQPQHF. DNA of the CDR3: TGTGCCAGCAGCTTAGTAACCGGGACAGCTAGCAATCAGCCCCAGCATTTT.

The genes are TRBV18 and TRBJ1-1; 9 bases line up with TRBD1. The CDR3 has 15 residues. Germline assignment: CDR1 KGHSH and CDR2 LQKENI. With V trimmed by 3 bases and J by 4 bases, 6 bases remained unmatched. This CDR3 reads CASSPTGQGGTEAFF. The CDR3 bases are TGTGCCAGCTCACCCACGGGACAGGGAGGCACTGAAGCTTTCTTT.